This TCR beta chain is drawn from a study of CD8 T cells in ankylosing spondylitis. Study-level findings and limits: Earlier work had already found some motif variants in reactive arthritis synovial fluid and blood. Peripheral blood samples showed relatively rare disease-linked clones, and these clones were CD8+. Clones linked to disease were reported to show significant enrichment in matched ankylosing spondylitis synovial fluid.

This clonotype was observed at least ten times. The antigen is not known. The germline V gene encodes CDR1 SGHRS and CDR2 YFSETQ. This CDR3 has 14 residues. The V end was cut by 3 bases, the J end by 6 bases, with 14 bases between. In making TCR beta libraries, quantitative 5'-RACE with molecular barcodes was used. From the 5' RACE reads, TCRdb called clonotypes with MiXCR, one entry per CDR3 protein. The sample holds over 110,000 distinct CDR3 sequences, approximately 8.4% seen once. The sequenced sample was synovial fluid, either unsorted or a sorted T cell fraction (not recorded which). The chain employs TRBV5-1 and TRBJ2-3; maybe TRBD2 (6 bases). This sequence was found in a male donor with ankylosing spondylitis. The CDR3 DNA reads TGCGCCAGCAGCTCCACACTACTAGCTGATACGCAGTATTTT. It translates to CASSSTLLADTQYF.